This entry describes one TCR beta chain. This entry comes from a study of T cell responses to AZD1222 COVID-19 vaccine. Sequenced by immunoSEQ multiplex PCR; TCRdb stores in-frame clones only, minus some. This sample has 95,000 to 120,000 clones, with around 84% found just once. The germline gives CDR1 MNHEY, CDR2 SVGAGI. V lost 6 bases, J lost 3 bases, and 12 bases lay in between. CDR3 length equals 13 residues. The receptor comes from an adult in good health. Material: peripheral blood, obtained on day 0 of AZD1222 vaccination. The chain recombines TRBV6-5 with TRBJ2-7; D is unclear. CDR3 residues: CASRKRIDYEQYF. As DNA, the CDR3 is TGTGCCAGCAGGAAACGGATCGACTACGAGCAGTACTTC.